This TCR beta chain was found in a study of blood T cell repertoires in COVID-19. On the study more broadly: Samples representing acute and convalescent COVID-19 were sourced from the United States, Italy and Spain.

Germline CDR1 reads SGHTS; CDR2 reads YDEGEE. V lost 8 bases, J lost 5 bases, and 19 bases lay in between. The CDR3 totals 15 residues. Here immunoSEQ multiplex PCR was the method, and the copy in TCRdb shows in-frame clones only, minus some. The repertoire holds about 75,000 clones, with around 89% as singletons. Sequenced sample: peripheral blood. The receptor was derived from a human donor in a cohort sampled during active COVID-19. The V and J genes are TRBV5-8 and TRBJ2-2; D might be TRBD1 (7 bases). CDR3: CARAPAGQTTGELFF. The CDR3 DNA reads TGTGCCAGAGCGCCCGCGGGACAGACAACCGGGGAGCTGTTTTTT.